There are a few counts of the clone carrying this T cell receptor beta chain. This sample is drawn from a study of identical twins. MiXCR, run by TCRdb on the 5' RACE reads, gives a single entry per CDR3 protein. The sample has 300,000 to 400,000 distinct CDR3 sequences; around 12% are singletons. V was trimmed by 1 base and J by 7 bases, leaving 8 bases between them. From germline, CDR1 is SEHNR and CDR2 FQNEAQ (reference sequence). The CDR3 contains 13 residues. The sample was also linked to a second study, of yellow fever vaccine responses in identical twins.

The sequence came from a woman younger than 30 in good health. Specimen: CD8+ T cells sorted from blood. This rearrangement joins TRBV7-9 to TRBJ1-3; D is ambiguous. DNA for the CDR3: TGTGCCAGCAGCTTAGTAGGTCGGAACACCATATATTTT. As protein: CASSLVGRNTIYF.